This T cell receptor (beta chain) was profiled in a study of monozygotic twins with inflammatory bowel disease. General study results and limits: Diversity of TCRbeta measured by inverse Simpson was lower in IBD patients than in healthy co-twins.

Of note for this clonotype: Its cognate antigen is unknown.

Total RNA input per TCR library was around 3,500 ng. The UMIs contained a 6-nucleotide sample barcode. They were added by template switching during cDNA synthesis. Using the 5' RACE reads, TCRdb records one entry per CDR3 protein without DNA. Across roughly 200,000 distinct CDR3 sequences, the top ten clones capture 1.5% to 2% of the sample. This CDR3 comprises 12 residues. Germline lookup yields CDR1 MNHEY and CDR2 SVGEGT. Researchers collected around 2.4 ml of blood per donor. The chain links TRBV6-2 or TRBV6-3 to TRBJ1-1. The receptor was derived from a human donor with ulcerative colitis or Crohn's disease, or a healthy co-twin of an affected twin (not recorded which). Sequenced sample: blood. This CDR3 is CASSYVATEACF.